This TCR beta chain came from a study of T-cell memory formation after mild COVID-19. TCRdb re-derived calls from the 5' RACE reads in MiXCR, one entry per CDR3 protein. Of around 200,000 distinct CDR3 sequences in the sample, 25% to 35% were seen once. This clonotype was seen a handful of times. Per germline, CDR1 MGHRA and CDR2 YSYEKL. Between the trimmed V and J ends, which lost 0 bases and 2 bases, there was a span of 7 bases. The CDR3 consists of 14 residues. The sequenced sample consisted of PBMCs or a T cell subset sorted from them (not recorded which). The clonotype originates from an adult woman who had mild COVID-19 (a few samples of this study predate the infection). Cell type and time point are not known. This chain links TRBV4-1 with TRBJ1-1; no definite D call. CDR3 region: CASSQESVNTEAFF. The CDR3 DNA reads TGCGCCAGCAGCCAAGAATCGGTAAACACTGAAGCTTTCTTT.